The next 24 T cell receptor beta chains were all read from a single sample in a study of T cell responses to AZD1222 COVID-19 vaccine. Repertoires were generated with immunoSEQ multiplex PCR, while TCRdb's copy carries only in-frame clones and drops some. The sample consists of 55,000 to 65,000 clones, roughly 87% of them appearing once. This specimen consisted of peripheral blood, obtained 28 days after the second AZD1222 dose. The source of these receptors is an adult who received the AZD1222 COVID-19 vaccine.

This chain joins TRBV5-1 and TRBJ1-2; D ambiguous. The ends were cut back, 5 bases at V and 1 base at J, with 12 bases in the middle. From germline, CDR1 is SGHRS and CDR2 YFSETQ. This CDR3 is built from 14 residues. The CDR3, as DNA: TGCGCCAGCAGGGAACAGTCTATTAACTATGGCTACACCTTC. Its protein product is CASREQSINYGYTF. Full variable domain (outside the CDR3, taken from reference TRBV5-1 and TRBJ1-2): KAGVTQTPRYLIKTRGQQVTLSCSPISGHRSVSWYQQTPGQGLQFLFEYFSETQRNKGNFPGRFSGRQFSNSRSEMNVSTLELGDSALYLCASREQSINYGYTFGSGTRLTVV.

CDR3 sequence reads: CASSLAGSTGRIDNYGYTF. The DNA for the CDR3 is TGTGCCAGCAGCTTGGCGGGAAGCACGGGACGGATAGATAACTATGGCTACACCTTC. This chain connects TRBV7-9 to TRBJ1-2, with D possibly TRBD1 on 5 matching bases. Trimming removed 3 bases from V and 1 base from J, with 24 bases in between. Germline CDR1 reads SEHNR; CDR2 reads FQNEAQ (reference sequence). The CDR3 contains 19 residues.

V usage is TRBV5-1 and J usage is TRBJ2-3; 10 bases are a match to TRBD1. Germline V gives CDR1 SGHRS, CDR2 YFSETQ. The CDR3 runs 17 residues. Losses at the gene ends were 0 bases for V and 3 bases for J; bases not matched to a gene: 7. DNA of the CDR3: TGCGCCAGCAGCTTGGGGACAGGGGGTGGAATGACAGATACGCAGTATTTT. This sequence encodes CASSLGTGGGMTDTQYF.

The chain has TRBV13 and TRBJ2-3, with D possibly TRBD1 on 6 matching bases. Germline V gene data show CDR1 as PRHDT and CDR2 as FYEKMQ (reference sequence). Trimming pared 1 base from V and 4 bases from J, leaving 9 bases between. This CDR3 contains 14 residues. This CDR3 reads CASSLAAGADTQYF. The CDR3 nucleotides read TGTGCCAGCAGCTTAGCTGCAGGGGCAGATACGCAGTATTTT. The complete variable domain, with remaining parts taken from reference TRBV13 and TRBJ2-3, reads AAGVIQSPRHLIKEKRETATLKCYPIPRHDTVYWYQQGPGQDPQFLISFYEKMQSDKGSIPDRFSAQQFSDYHSELNMSSLELGDSALYFCASSLAAGADTQYFGPGTRLTVL.

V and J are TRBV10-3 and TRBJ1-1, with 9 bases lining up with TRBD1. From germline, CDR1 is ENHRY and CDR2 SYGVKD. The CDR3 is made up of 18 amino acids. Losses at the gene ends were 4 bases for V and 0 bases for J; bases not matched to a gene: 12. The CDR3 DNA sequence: TGTGCCATCAGTGGTGGCCTGGAAACAGGGGGCTTGAACACTGAAGCTTTCTTT. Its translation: CAISGGLETGGLNTEAFF.

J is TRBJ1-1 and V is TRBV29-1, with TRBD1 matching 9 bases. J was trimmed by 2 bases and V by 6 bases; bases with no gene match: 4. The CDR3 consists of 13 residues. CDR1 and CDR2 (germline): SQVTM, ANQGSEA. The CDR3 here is CSVRTGGNTEAFF. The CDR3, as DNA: TGCAGCGTACGAACAGGGGGCAACACTGAAGCTTTCTTT.

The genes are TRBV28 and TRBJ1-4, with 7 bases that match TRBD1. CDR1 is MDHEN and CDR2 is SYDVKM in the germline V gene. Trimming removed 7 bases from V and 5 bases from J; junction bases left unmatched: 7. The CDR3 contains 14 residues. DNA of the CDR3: TGTGCCAGCACCCCGGACAGGAGGAATGAAAAACTGTTTTTT. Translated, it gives CASTPDRRNEKLFF.

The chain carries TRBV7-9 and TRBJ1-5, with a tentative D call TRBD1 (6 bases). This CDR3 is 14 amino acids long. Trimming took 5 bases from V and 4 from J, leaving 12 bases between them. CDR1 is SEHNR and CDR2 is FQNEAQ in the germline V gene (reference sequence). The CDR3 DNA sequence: TGTGCCAGCAGCCCTGGACAGCCTAATCAGCCCCAGCATTTT. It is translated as CASSPGQPNQPQHF.

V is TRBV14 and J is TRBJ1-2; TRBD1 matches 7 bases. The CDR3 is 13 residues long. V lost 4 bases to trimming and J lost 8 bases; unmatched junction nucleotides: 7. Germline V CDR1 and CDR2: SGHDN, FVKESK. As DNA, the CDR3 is TGTGCCAGCAGCCGGACAGGTCGGGAAGGCTACACCTTC. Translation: CASSRTGREGYTF. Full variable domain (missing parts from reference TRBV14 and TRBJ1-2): EAGVTQFPSHSVIEKGQTVTLRCDPISGHDNLYWYRRVMGKEIKFLLHFVKESKQDESGMPNNRFLAERTGGTYSTLKVQPAELEDSGVYFCASSRTGREGYTFGSGTRLTVV.

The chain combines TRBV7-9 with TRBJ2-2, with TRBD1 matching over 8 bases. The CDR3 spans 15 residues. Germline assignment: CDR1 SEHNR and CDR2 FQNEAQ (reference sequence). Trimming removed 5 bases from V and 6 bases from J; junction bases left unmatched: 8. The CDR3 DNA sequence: TGTGCCAGCAGCCCAGGGGGCGGAATGGCCGGGGAGCTGTTTTTT. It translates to CASSPGGGMAGELFF.

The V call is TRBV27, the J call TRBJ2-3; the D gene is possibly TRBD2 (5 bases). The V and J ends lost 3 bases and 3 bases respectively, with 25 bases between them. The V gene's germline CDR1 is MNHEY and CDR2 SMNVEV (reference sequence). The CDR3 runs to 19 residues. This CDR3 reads CASSFQSPRAGGGTDTQYF. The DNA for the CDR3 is TGTGCCAGCAGTTTTCAATCCCCAAGGGCGGGTGGTGGGACAGATACGCAGTATTTT.

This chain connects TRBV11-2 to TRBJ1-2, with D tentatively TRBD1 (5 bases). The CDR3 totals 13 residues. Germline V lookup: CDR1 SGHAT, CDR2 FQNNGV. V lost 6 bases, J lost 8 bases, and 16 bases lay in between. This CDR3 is CASSSQVLSGYTF. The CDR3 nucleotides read TGTGCCAGCAGTTCACAGGTCCTATCCGGCTACACCTTC.

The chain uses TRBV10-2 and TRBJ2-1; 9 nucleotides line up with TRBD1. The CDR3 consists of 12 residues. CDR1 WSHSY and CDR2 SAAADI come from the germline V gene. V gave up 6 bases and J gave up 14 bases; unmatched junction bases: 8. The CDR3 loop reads CASREPGQGEFF. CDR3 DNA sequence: TGCGCCAGCAGAGAACCGGGACAGGGAGAGTTCTTC.

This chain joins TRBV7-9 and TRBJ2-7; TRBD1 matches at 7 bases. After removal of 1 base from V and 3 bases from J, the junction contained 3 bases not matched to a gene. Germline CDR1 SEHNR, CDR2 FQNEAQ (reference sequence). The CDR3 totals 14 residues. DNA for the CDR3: TGTGCCAGCAGCTTAGGACAGGGTGTCTACGAGCAGTACTTC. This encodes CASSLGQGVYEQYF. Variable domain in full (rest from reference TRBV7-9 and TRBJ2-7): DTGVSQNPRHKITKRGQNVTFRCDPISEHNRLYWYRQTLGQGPEFLTYFQNEAQLEKSRLLSDRFSAERPKGSFSTLEIQRTEQGDSAMYLCASSLGQGVYEQYFGPGTRLTVT.

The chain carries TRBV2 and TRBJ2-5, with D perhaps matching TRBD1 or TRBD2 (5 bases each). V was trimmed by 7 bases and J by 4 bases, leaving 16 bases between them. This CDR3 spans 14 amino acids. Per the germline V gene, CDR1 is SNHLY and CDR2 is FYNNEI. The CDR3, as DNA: TGTGCCAGCATCGGGACCTTCTGGGGAGAGACCCAGTACTTC. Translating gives CASIGTFWGETQYF.

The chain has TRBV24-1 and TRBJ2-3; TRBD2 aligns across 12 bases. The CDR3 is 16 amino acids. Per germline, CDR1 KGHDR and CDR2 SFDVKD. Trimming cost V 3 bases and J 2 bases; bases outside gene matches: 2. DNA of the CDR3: TGTGCCACCAGTGATCGACTAGCGGGGGACACAGATACGCAGTATTTT. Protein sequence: CATSDRLAGDTDTQYF.

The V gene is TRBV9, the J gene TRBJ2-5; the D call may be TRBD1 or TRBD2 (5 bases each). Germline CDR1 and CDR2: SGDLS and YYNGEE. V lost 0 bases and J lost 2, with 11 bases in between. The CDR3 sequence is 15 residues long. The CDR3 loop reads CASSVVGTPQETQYF. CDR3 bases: TGTGCCAGCAGCGTAGTGGGGACCCCTCAAGAGACCCAGTACTTC.

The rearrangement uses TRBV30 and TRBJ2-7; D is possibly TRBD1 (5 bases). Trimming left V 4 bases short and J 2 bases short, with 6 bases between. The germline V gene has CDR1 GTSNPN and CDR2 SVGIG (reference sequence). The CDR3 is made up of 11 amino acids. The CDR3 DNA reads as TGTGCCTGGACAGGGACCTACGAGCAGTACTTC. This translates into CAWTGTYEQYF.

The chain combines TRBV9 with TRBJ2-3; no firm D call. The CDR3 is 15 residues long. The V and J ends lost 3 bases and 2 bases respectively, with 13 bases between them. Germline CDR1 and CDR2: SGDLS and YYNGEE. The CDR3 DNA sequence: TGTGCCAGCAGCGGGACGTCCTCCTTCACAGATACGCAGTATTTT. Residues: CASSGTSSFTDTQYF.

In DNA form, the CDR3 reads TGTGCCAGCAGCCAAGTGGACCCCGGTACGCAGTATTTT. Its translation: CASSQVDPGTQYF. V is TRBV3-1 (or the pseudogene TRBV3-2) and J is TRBJ2-3; D ambiguous. The CDR3 contains 13 residues. The V end was cut by 1 base, the J end by 8 bases, with 10 bases between. From germline, CDR1 is LGHDT and CDR2 YNNKEL (reference sequence).

CDR3 in amino acids: CASSPLAGYQETQYF. In DNA form, the CDR3 reads TGTGCCAGCAGCCCTCTAGCGGGGTACCAAGAGACCCAGTACTTC. The genes are TRBV5-5 and TRBJ2-5, with 9 positions matching TRBD2. The length of the CDR3 is 15 residues. The V gene's germline CDR1 is SGHKS and CDR2 YYEKEE (reference sequence). Germline trimming cut 4 bases from V and 0 bases from J; bases unmatched to any gene: 4.

CDR3 in DNA: TGTGCCAGCAGCCGGACAGGTGGGAGGGAAAAACTGTTTTTT. The encoded protein is CASSRTGGREKLFF. V is TRBV7-2 and J is TRBJ1-4; 7 nucleotides line up with TRBD1. The germline gives CDR1 SGHTA, CDR2 FQGNSA. The CDR3 runs 14 residues. The V gene end was trimmed by 5 bases and the J gene end by 8 bases; junction bases not matched to a gene: 8.

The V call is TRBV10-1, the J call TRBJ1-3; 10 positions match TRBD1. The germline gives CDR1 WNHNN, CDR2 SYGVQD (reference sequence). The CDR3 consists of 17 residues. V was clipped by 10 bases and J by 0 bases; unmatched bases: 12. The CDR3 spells CAIQGRDRGASGNTIYF. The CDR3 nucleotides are TGCGCCATCCAGGGGCGGGACAGGGGAGCCTCTGGAAACACCATATATTTT.

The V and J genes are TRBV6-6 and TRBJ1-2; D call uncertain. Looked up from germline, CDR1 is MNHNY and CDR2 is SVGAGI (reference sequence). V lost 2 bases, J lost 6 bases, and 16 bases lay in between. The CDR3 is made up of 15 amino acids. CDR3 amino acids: CASSYGRRQEHGYTF. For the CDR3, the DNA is TGTGCCAGCAGTTACGGTAGGCGGCAGGAGCATGGCTACACCTTC.